The TCR beta chain described here comes from a study of cytomegalovirus exposure and HLA in healthy donors (dated by TCRdb to 2016 to 2017). In the study overall: In an earlier analysis of 587 of the donors, under 300 Gb of sequence data and just under 120 million unique TCR beta sequences from about 180 million T cells were reported. An early release covering 500 to 750 HLA-typed donors comprised 250 to 350 gigabases of sequencing data and approximately 80 million unique TCR sequences. Of the 350 to 400 genotyped donors, over 65% fell in the genetic ancestry cluster associated with self-reported Caucasian donors. The study aimed to test whether signatures of past pathogen exposure could be identified by cataloging public T cell receptors. The T cell repertoires of under 750 subjects were profiled by immunosequencing and related to cytomegalovirus serostatus. A separate validation cohort of approximately 120 different subjects was used in addition to the roughly 640-subject first cohort. High-throughput TCR immunosequencing, statistical association of individual TCRs with disease status, and machine learning were combined to predict cytomegalovirus infection status. A later analysis re-analyzed previously published TCR beta repertoires from approximately 670 donors and added high-resolution HLA genotyping to study TCR occurrence patterns. In the later analysis, no new phenotypic data were used to find candidate immune exposures; instead, reliance was placed on TCR beta sequences and their occurrence across donors. An earlier analysis of 500 to 650 of the donors applied high-throughput TCR beta sequencing to assess whether each TCR beta V gene segment acted as functional or pseudogenic. Alongside the repertoire data, information on donor age, sex, ethnicity and CMV serostatus was compiled. Genome-wide SNP genotypes for about three fifths of the roughly 670 donors were used in a later genetic analysis, which treated that subset as a discovery cohort. Every discovery cohort repertoire had been produced on one sequencing platform. Class I and class II HLA loci were covered by the typing at four-digit resolution. Typing coverage varied by locus: roughly 629-640 donors for A, B, C, DRB1 and DQB1; around 560 for DQA1; about 600 for DPA1; roughly 470 for DPB1. A handful of DR-DQ haplotypes were treated as single units for association and clustering because of strong linkage in the cohort. On average, around 200,000 unique TCR beta nucleotide sequences were sequenced per donor among 350 to 400 genotyped donors of the cohort, with roughly 19% of those sequences being non-productive. The paper as a whole reports these results and caveats: V-gene and J-gene trimming of TCR beta chains was associated with a missense DCLRE1C variant in a later genetic analysis, and the association was replicated in an independent cohort. Because some donors lacked HLA typing at each locus, the association tests relied only on the typed subset. Immune exposure information for the cohort was limited to CMV serostatus. According to a later analysis, parvovirus B19, influenza, CMV and Epstein-Barr virus appeared linked to several top co-occurrence clusters. Across donors, most TCR sequences were observed very rarely, whereas some public TCRs were present in many individuals. The authors suggested that the approach could potentially be extended to other disease states and immunological phenotypes. In an earlier analysis of 450 to 750 of the donors, most TCR beta V segments appeared in productive rearrangements about 90% or about 30% of the time, broadly matching IMGT annotations. A cluster of highly shared sequence variants was judged likely to be a technical artifact of the sequencing pipeline. Three of the identified cytomegalovirus-associated TCR beta chains were confirmed in vitro to be specific for cytomegalovirus antigens. Compared with equally common non-associated chains, HLA-associated TCR beta chains in a later analysis were more clonally expanded and had lower generation probabilities. Some IMGT-functional V segments, including TRBV6-2 and TRBV6-3, could not be told apart with the 87-base-pair reads, so those segments were excluded. Presence/absence analyses assumed roughly uniform sequencing depth across donors, an assumption that may not hold. Strong co-occurrence of HLA alleles, especially DR and DQ, made assigning TCR associations to individual alleles difficult. A further reported finding was that TCR beta sequences accurately predicted the HLA-A and HLA-B alleles for most subjects in the first cohort. In this cohort, only TCR beta chains were sequenced, and detectable features were limited by the absence of alpha or paired-chain data. According to a later analysis, most CMV-associated TCR beta chains appeared to be HLA-restricted, and the HLA associations seemed to be driven largely by CMV exposure. The study listed 164 TCR beta chains as associated with cytomegalovirus. In a later genetic analysis, fewer N-insertions in productive TCRs were reported among donors in an Asian-associated ancestry cluster than the approximately 630-donor mean. Cytomegalovirus status was reported to be diagnosed by the classifier with high specificity and sensitivity in both the original and validation cohorts. Linkage disequilibrium might explain the correlated functional status among segregating V segments, but an unknown experimental factor could not be excluded. Because counts were too low, seventeen rarely observed V segments, including chromosome 9 orphons, were excluded from the earlier analysis of some 540 of the donors. A later analysis found that TCR association rates varied across HLA loci, with DRB1 alleles showing the most associated TCRs and HLA-C alleles the fewest. A later analysis associated about 17,000 TCR beta sequences with specific HLA alleles at a false discovery rate of 0.05.

The cohort consisted of 600 to 700 healthy bone marrow donors. At the time of sampling, all cohort members were nominally healthy, though unrecorded immune exposures were likely present. The donor was CMV seropositive and belonged to the group of about 290 seropositive cohort members. Every donor gave a peripheral blood sample, and the peripheral blood mononuclear cells from that sample were used for TCR beta sequencing. The Qiagen DNeasy Blood Extraction Kit was used to extract genomic DNA from the blood cell samples. Preparation of the library involved the immunoSEQ multiplex PCR assay. A mixture of 60 forward primers for TCR Vbeta segments and 13 reverse primers for TCR Jbeta segments was used in the multiplex PCR. The CDR3 region of rearranged TCR beta genes was amplified from genomic DNA by a multiplex PCR assay. The Illumina HiSeq System was used to sequence the amplified TCR beta libraries as 87-base-pair reads. Concerning the study's data processing: A later analysis tallied 75 million to 95 million unique TCR beta chains across the approximately 670 repertoires, and about 12 million of those chains were shared by two or more donors. Raw reads were error-corrected and collapsed into unique sequences with a nearest-neighbor algorithm that merged closely related sequences to remove PCR and sequencing errors. Alignment of CDR3 sequences to IMGT reference sequences was used to assign V, D and J gene segments. For a sequence to be retained, a match of at least six nucleotides to both a V gene segment and a J gene segment was required. Rearrangements were classified as productive when the CDR3 lacked stop codons and remained in frame with V and J, and all other rearrangements were classified as non-productive. Following IMGT convention, CDR3 was defined as the stretch from the second conserved V-encoded cysteine up to the conserved J-encoded phenylalanine. Sequences without an unambiguous match to a single V gene segment were excluded from the earlier analysis of several hundred of the donors. In an earlier analysis of roughly 600 of the donors, a V segment was called functional when productive rearrangements were above 56.7%, and segregating when the standard deviation between donors exceeded 5%. A statistical classification framework was built to diagnose cytomegalovirus status from the catalog of TCR beta chain sequences. A later analysis assigned V and J genes by comparing TCR nucleotide sequences with IMGT/GENE-DB human TR gene sequences. In a later analysis, CDR3 sequences and most-parsimonious VDJ recombination scenarios were assigned using the TCRdist pipeline. In a later analysis, each TCR beta chain was defined by its CDR3 amino acid sequence together with its V-gene family, and reads lacking a unique V-gene family were excluded. As a way to deal with suspected cross-contamination and a sequencing artifact, a later analysis dropped 450 to 600 nucleotide sequences that were highly shared and had low generation probability. In a later analysis, a clonal expansion index for each public chain was calculated from normalized within-repertoire ranks of inferred template counts. In a later analysis, generation probabilities were computed with a VDJ recombination model fitted to out-of-frame rearrangements, and the resulting probabilities were checked against IGoR. Hypergeometric tests were used in a later analysis to score TCR-TCR, TCR-HLA and TCR-CMV co-occurrence, with a repertoire-size bias correction applied to the TCR pairs. False discovery rates were estimated in a later analysis by permuting HLA or CMV assignments 20 times. In a later analysis, co-occurring TCRs were grouped with DBSCAN, and TCRdist sequence similarity was added when clustering was performed within HLA-allele-positive subsets. For co-occurrence clustering, repertoires with fewer than 30,000 or more than 120,000 public chains were excluded, along with four or five repertoires with anomalous nucleotide sharing. Sourced from immuneACCESS, this table was stored by TCRdb with only in-frame sequences that have V and J called. A share of the clones is absent; for the studies checked, an unresolved V gene accounts for under half, and the remainder has no known explanation. That table furnishes V, J and clone size, whereas the DNA furnished D and trimming. For this sample the table gives some 120,000 clones, of which roughly 71% were detected only once. Roughly 4% of the sample is in the top ten clones.

CDR3 length: 14 amino acids, cysteine to phenylalanine. The entry retains the CDR3 DNA only, 42 bases that are in frame from base 1. Looking up the germline V gene yields CDR1 ENHRY and CDR2 SYGVKD. Germline trimming: 3 bases from V, 6 bases from J; junction bases outside gene matches: 4. A remark on this clone: The antigen this receptor binds is unknown. No base quality information exists; no much larger clone differs at one position.

Sequences were obtained from PBMCs. This sequence uses TRBV10-3 and TRBJ1-5; TRBD1 lines up with 8 middle nucleotides. The clonotype originates from a woman in her forties or fifties in good health and CMV-seropositive. The CDR3 region: CAISDQGAGQPQHF. The base sequence is TGTGCCATCAGTGACCAGGGGGCAGGTCAGCCCCAGCATTTT.